This paragraph reports one TCR beta chain. The antigen remains unidentified. Separate from the roughly 700-subject first cohort, the roughly 130-subject validation cohort was the one that the donors belonged to. Only in-frame clones appear in the TCRdb table, and some are missing; sequencing was by immunoSEQ multiplex PCR. In the table there are fewer than 150,000 clones, roughly 88% of which are singletons. This entry is derived from a study of cytomegalovirus exposure and HLA in healthy donors. Trimming took 3 bases from V and 0 from J; bases not matched to a gene: 8. The V gene's germline CDR1 is SQVTM and CDR2 ANQGSEA. This CDR3 spans 16 amino acids. Findings and caveats of the study: A few chains tied to CMV proved CMV antigen-specific in vitro. Researchers counted around 150 TCR beta chains as cytomegalovirus-associated.

The genes are TRBV29-1 and TRBJ2-1; TRBD2 matches at 7 bases. Sequenced sample: PBMCs. This receptor was taken from a woman aged 18 to 35 in good health and CMV-seropositive. The CDR3 sequence: CSVDPGRISSYNEQFF. Here the CDR3 DNA reads TGCAGCGTTGATCCCGGGAGGATCAGCTCCTACAATGAGCAGTTCTTC.